Listed below are T cell receptor beta chains from one sample, sequenced in a study of OX40 agonist ivuxolimab in advanced cancers. Some clones are missing from TCRdb's copy, which holds only in-frame ones; the method was immunoSEQ multiplex PCR. This table holds tens of thousands of clones, around 80% found once. The sample here was CD4+ or CD8+ T cells sorted from blood, taken in a trial of the OX40 agonist ivuxolimab. These receptors were collected from an adult with an advanced solid tumor such as melanoma, head and neck, liver or kidney cancer. The CDR3 runs from the conserved cysteine through the conserved F or W. Fields, in order: CDR3 protein, CDR3 DNA, V gene, clone size, J gene, D gene. D genes are given only for firm matches. Size tells how often a clone was seen (once, few, many) or the class of an expanded clone, and some rows leave it out.

CASSPEAAEEAFF	TGTGCCAGCTCGCCGGAGGCGGCGGAAGAAGCTTTCTTT	TRBV18	NA	TRBJ1-1	NA
CATSRALAGSYNEQFF	TGTGCCACCAGCAGAGCGTTAGCGGGCTCCTACAATGAGCAGTTCTTC	TRBV15	NA	TRBJ2-1	TRBD2
CASSEGRTYGYTF	TGTGCCAGCAGTGAGGGCAGAACCTATGGCTACACCTTC	TRBV6-1	NA	TRBJ1-2	NA
CASSVSGRGYNEQFF	TGTGCCAGCAGCGTCTCCGGGAGGGGGTACAATGAGCAGTTCTTC	TRBV9	NA	TRBJ2-1	TRBD2
CASSLGQLNTEAFF	TGTGCCAGCAGCTTAGGACAGCTGAACACTGAAGCTTTCTTT	TRBV7-9	NA	TRBJ1-1	NA
CASSSRGNYGYTF	TGTGCCAGCAGTTCCCGGGGCAACTATGGCTACACCTTC	TRBV27	few	TRBJ1-2	NA
CASRTGGPRAFF	TGTGCCAGCAGGACAGGGGGCCCTCGGGCTTTCTTT	TRBV7-2	NA	TRBJ1-1	TRBD1
CASSLNMASSADTQYF	TGCGCCAGCAGTCTGAATATGGCTAGCAGCGCAGATACGCAGTATTTT	TRBV5-1	NA	TRBJ2-3	NA
CASSLGAVSYNEQFF	TGTGCCAGCAGCTTAGGGGCGGTCTCCTACAATGAGCAGTTCTTC	TRBV7-8	NA	TRBJ2-1	NA
CASSQPRTSGIYEQYF	TGTGCCAGCAGTCAACCGCGGACTAGCGGGATCTACGAGCAGTACTTC	TRBV7-9	NA	TRBJ2-7	TRBD2
CASSLAPETGIHEQFF	TGCGCCAGCAGCTTGGCACCGGAAACAGGGATACATGAGCAGTTCTTC	TRBV5-1	NA	TRBJ2-1	NA
CASSVAVSSYEQYF	TGTGCCAGCAGCGTAGCTGTGAGCTCCTACGAGCAGTACTTC	TRBV9	NA	TRBJ2-7	NA
CASSPQAASAADTQYF	TGTGCCAGCTCACCACAAGCCGCTAGCGCGGCAGATACGCAGTATTTT	TRBV18	NA	TRBJ2-3	NA
CASSLAPGVFSGNTIYF	TGCGCCAGCAGCTTAGCGCCAGGGGTTTTCTCTGGAAACACCATATATTTT	TRBV7-9	NA	TRBJ1-3	NA
CASSEGYGYTF	TGTGCCAGCAGTGAAGGATATGGCTACACCTTC	TRBV2	few	TRBJ1-2	NA
CASSLRGTSGSYNEQFF	TGCGCCAGCAGCTTGCGCGGGACTAGCGGGAGTTACAATGAGCAGTTCTTC	TRBV5-1	NA	TRBJ2-1	TRBD2
CSVSTGDTQYF	TGCAGCGTCTCGACTGGAGATACGCAGTATTTT	TRBV29-1	few	TRBJ2-3	NA
CASSLDSKVMYEQYF	TGTGCCAGCAGCTTAGACAGCAAGGTGATGTACGAGCAGTACTTC	TRBV7-2	NA	TRBJ2-7	NA
CASSLVWDNQETQYF	TGTGCCAGCAGCTTGGTCTGGGACAACCAAGAGACCCAGTACTTC	TRBV5-5	NA	TRBJ2-5	NA
CASSISHGTYEQYF	TGTGCCAGTAGTATCAGCCACGGGACCTACGAGCAGTACTTC	TRBV19	NA	TRBJ2-7	NA
CASSGGQANTEAFF	TGCGCCAGCAGCGGAGGACAGGCCAACACTGAAGCTTTCTTT	TRBV5-1	NA	TRBJ1-1	TRBD1
CASSYGSGTEAFF	TGTGCCAGTAGCTACGGTTCAGGCACTGAAGCTTTCTTT	TRBV19	NA	TRBJ1-1	NA
CASPQGTGDYEQYF	TGTGCCAGCCCACAAGGGACAGGGGACTACGAGCAGTACTTC	TRBV18	once	TRBJ2-7	TRBD1
CASSPGQLNSPLHF	TGTGCCAGCAGCCCCGGACAGCTTAATTCACCCCTCCACTTT	TRBV5-4	NA	TRBJ1-6	NA
CASSYSLSGGSYEQYF	TGTGCCAGCAGTTACTCCCTCAGCGGGGGCTCCTACGAGCAGTACTTC	TRBV6-5	few	TRBJ2-7	TRBD2
CASSTTLAGLYNEQFF	TGTGCCAGTAGTACGACCCTAGCGGGATTGTACAATGAGCAGTTCTTC	TRBV19	NA	TRBJ2-1	TRBD2
CASSPSGRFYNEQFF	TGTGCCAGCAGCCCTAGCGGGAGGTTCTACAATGAGCAGTTCTTC	TRBV7-9	NA	TRBJ2-1	TRBD2
CAISESSAGSTDTQYF	TGTGCCATCAGTGAGTCTAGCGCCGGTAGCACAGATACGCAGTATTTT	TRBV10-3	NA	TRBJ2-3	NA
CAWSHPASGSSAEQFF	TGTGCCTGGAGCCACCCTGCTAGCGGGTCTTCTGCTGAGCAGTTCTTC	TRBV30	NA	TRBJ2-1	TRBD2
CASNRQGNSYNEQFF	TGTGCCAGCAATCGACAGGGGAATAGCTACAATGAGCAGTTCTTC	TRBV6-1	NA	TRBJ2-1	TRBD1
CASSSEQMNTEAFF	TGTGCCAGCAGTTCGGAGCAAATGAACACTGAAGCTTTCTTT	TRBV6-6	once	TRBJ1-1	NA
CSVDLGYSGNTIYF	TGCAGCGTTGATTTGGGATACTCTGGAAACACCATATATTTT	TRBV29-1	NA	TRBJ1-3	NA
CASSPGFWGNHNEQFF	TGTGCCAGCAGCCCCGGGTTCTGGGGAAACCACAATGAGCAGTTCTTC	TRBV14	NA	TRBJ2-1	NA
CASSHLDRGAFF	TGTGCCAGCAGCCATCTCGACAGGGGCGCTTTCTTT	TRBV16	NA	TRBJ1-1	TRBD1
CASRGLSAYEQYF	TGTGCCAGCAGAGGGCTCTCCGCTTACGAGCAGTACTTC	TRBV2	NA	TRBJ2-7	NA
CATLGPAGLAGGPYNEQFF	TGTGCCACCTTAGGTCCGGCGGGGCTAGCGGGAGGCCCCTACAATGAGCAGTTCTTC	TRBV2	NA	TRBJ2-1	TRBD2
CASSLTEAYNEQFF	TGTGCCAGCAGCCTGACTGAAGCCTACAATGAGCAGTTCTTC	TRBV11-2	NA	TRBJ2-1	NA
CASKGNSYEQYF	TGTGCCAGCAAAGGGAACTCCTACGAGCAGTACTTC	TRBV28	NA	TRBJ2-7	NA
CASSIQVTETQYF	TGTGCCAGTAGTATTCAGGTAACAGAGACCCAGTACTTC	TRBV19	NA	TRBJ2-5	NA
CASSPPGLVLGEQFF	TGTGCCAGCAGCCCCCCGGGACTAGTCTTGGGTGAGCAGTTCTTC	TRBV7-9	NA	TRBJ2-1	TRBD2
CASSTLENTEAFF	TGTGCCAGCAGCACCCTGGAGAACACTGAAGCTTTCTTT	TRBV5-6	few	TRBJ1-1	NA
CASSLSTALYGYTF	TGTGCCAGCAGCTTGTCAACGGCCCTCTATGGCTACACCTTC	TRBV5-4	NA	TRBJ1-2	NA
CASSYLGLEWELFF	TGTGCCAGCAGCTACTTAGGACTAGAATGGGAGCTGTTTTTT	TRBV7-2	NA	TRBJ2-2	TRBD2
CASSQGGSSYNEQFF	TGCGCCAGCAGCCAAGGCGGTAGCTCCTACAATGAGCAGTTCTTC	TRBV4-3	few	TRBJ2-1	NA
CATGTSGPLADTQYF	TGTGCCACTGGGACTAGCGGGCCCCTCGCAGATACGCAGTATTTT	TRBV10-3	NA	TRBJ2-3	TRBD2
CASTSRDRAYGYTF	TGCGCCAGCACGAGCCGGGACAGGGCCTATGGCTACACCTTC	TRBV4-1	NA	TRBJ1-2	TRBD1
CAWTEGLAGGYEQYF	TGTGCCTGGACTGAAGGACTAGCGGGAGGTTACGAGCAGTACTTC	TRBV30	once	TRBJ2-7	TRBD2
CASRGQRNQPQHF	TGTGCCTCGAGGGGACAGAGGAATCAGCCCCAGCATTTT	TRBV30	NA	TRBJ1-5	TRBD1
CASSLWQGAVNTEAFF	TGCGCCAGCAGCTTGTGGCAGGGTGCGGTGAACACTGAAGCTTTCTTT	TRBV5-1	NA	TRBJ1-1	NA
CASIPGLAMTDTQYF	TGTGCCAGCATACCGGGACTAGCGATGACAGATACGCAGTATTTT	TRBV27	few	TRBJ2-3	TRBD2
CASSNRDGSYEQYF	TGTGCCAGCAGTAACCGGGACGGCTCCTACGAGCAGTACTTC	TRBV6-1	NA	TRBJ2-7	NA
CASSPYGRGTYEQYF	TGTGCCAGCAGCCCCTACGGGCGGGGGACCTACGAGCAGTACTTC	TRBV5-4	NA	TRBJ2-7	TRBD2
CASSDGTRMGTQYF	TGTGCCAGCAGTGACGGGACTAGGATGGGGACCCAGTACTTC	TRBV6-4	NA	TRBJ2-5	TRBD2
CASNNRPRDTGELFF	TGTGCCAGCAACAACCGGCCCCGGGACACCGGGGAGCTGTTTTTT	TRBV9	NA	TRBJ2-2	NA